This TCR beta chain was documented in a study of ipilimumab plus nivolumab after autologous stem cell transplantation. About the study: A median of 8 nivolumab and a few ipilimumab doses were given. DLBCL patients had primary refractory or relapsed disease.

Clones were read by immunoSEQ multiplex PCR, and TCRdb kept only the in-frame ones, dropping some. The sample yields tens of thousands of clones, 75% to 85% seen once. This clone was counted a single time. The length of the CDR3 is 14 residues. In germline, CDR1 is LNHNV, CDR2 YYDKDF (reference sequence). V was trimmed by 8 bases and J by 6 bases, leaving 20 bases between them. This sequence originates from a male donor with diffuse large B-cell lymphoma. The source material was PBMCs, sampled in a trial of ipilimumab plus nivolumab as post-transplant consolidation. This chain connects TRBV15 to TRBJ2-7, with D perhaps being TRBD1 or TRBD2 (5 bases each). The CDR3 coding sequence is TGTGCCACCGCTCGGGGCGGTAAGCCAGGCGAGCAGTACTTC. Translating it yields CATARGGKPGEQYF.